This entry describes one T cell receptor (beta chain). The antigen is not known. This entry comes from a study of T cells in lung cancer brain metastases. Study-level points and caveats: FFPE DNA fragmentation may have prevented retrieving the complete T cell repertoire.

Germline V gives CDR1 SEHNR, CDR2 FQNEAQ (reference sequence). Trimming shortened V by 4 bases and J by 5 bases, and 17 bases separated the two germline ends. The CDR3 is 15 residues long. Assay: immunoSEQ multiplex PCR; the TCRdb copy retains only in-frame clones and omits some. Here the sample spans 1,100 or so clones, 70% to 90% being singletons. The sequence derives from a woman in her sixties or seventies with non-small cell lung cancer that had spread to the brain. This chain uses TRBV7-9 with TRBJ2-5; the D gene is possibly TRBD2 (5 bases). Source material: tumor tissue from a brain metastasis. CDR3 in DNA: TGTGCCAGCAGCTCCAGACTATGGGGTCGGGAGACCCAGTACTTC. It translates to CASSSRLWGRETQYF.